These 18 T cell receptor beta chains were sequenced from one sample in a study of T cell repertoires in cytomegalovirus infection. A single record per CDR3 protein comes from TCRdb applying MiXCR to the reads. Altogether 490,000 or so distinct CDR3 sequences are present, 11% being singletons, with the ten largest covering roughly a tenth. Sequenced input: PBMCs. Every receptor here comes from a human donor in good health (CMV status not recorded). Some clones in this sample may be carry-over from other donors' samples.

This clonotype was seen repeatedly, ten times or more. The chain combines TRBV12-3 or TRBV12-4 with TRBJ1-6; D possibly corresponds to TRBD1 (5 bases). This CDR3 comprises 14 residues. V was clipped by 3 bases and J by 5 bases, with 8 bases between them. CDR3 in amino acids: CASSFLRDNSPLHF. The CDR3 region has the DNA TGTGCCAGCAGTTTTCTCAGGGATAATTCACCCCTCCACTTT.

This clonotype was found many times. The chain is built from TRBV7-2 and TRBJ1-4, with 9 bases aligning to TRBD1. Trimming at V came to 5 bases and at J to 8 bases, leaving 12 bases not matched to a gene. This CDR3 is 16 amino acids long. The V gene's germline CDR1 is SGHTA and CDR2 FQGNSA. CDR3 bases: TGTGCCAGCAGCAACGACTGGACAGGGGAAGGGGAAAAACTGTTTTTT. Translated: CASSNDWTGEGEKLFF.

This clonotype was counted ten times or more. The CDR3 nucleotides read TGTGCCAGCAGTTCCCATCAGCCCCAGCATTTT. This sequence encodes CASSSHQPQHF. The V and J genes are TRBV12-3 or TRBV12-4 and TRBJ1-5, with D unresolved. The V end lost 4 bases, the J end lost 5 bases, and 3 bases lay between the germline ends. The CDR3 extends over 11 amino acids.

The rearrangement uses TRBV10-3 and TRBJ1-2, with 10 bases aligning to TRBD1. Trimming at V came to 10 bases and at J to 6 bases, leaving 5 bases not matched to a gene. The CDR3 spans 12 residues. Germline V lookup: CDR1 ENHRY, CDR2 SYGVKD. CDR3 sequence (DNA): TGTGCCAGCGGACAGGGGGGTGATGGCTACACCTTC. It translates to CASGQGGDGYTF.

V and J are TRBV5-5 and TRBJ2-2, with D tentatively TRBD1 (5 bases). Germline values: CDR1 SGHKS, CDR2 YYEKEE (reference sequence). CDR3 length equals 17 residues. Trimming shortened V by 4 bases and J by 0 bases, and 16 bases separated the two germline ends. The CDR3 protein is CASSPLTGVANTGELFF. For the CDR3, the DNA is TGTGCCAGCAGCCCTCTTACAGGAGTCGCGAACACCGGGGAGCTGTTTTTT.

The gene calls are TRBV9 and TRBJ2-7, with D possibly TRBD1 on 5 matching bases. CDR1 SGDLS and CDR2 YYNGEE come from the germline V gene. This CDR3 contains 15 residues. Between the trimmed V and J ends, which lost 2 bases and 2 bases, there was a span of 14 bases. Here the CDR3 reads CASSVSHRPPYEQYF. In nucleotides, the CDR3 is TGTGCCAGCAGCGTTTCCCACAGGCCGCCCTACGAGCAGTACTTC.

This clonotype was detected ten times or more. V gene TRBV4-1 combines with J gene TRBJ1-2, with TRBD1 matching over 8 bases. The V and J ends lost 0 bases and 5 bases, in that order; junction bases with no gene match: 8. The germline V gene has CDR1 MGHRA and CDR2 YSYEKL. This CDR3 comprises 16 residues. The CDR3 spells CASSQDADRDWYGYTF. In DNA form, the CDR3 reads TGCGCCAGCAGCCAAGACGCGGACAGGGATTGGTATGGCTACACCTTC.

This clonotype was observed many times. This CDR3 is CASSYMRGEQFF. DNA of the CDR3: TGTGCCAGCAGTTATATGAGGGGGGAGCAGTTCTTC. J is TRBJ2-1 and V is TRBV6-6; TRBD1 might be the D (6 bases). Germline V gene sequence: CDR1 MNHNY, CDR2 SVGAGI (reference sequence). The CDR3 runs to 12 residues. Trimming cost V 3 bases and J 10 bases, with 10 bases left between them.

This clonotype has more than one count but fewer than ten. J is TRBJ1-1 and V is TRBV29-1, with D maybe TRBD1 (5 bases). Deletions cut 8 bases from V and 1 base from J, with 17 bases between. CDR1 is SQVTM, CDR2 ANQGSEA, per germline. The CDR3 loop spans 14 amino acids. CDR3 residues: CSPRGRIRNTEAFF. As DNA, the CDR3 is TGCAGCCCGAGGGGCAGAATCCGGAACACTGAAGCTTTCTTT.

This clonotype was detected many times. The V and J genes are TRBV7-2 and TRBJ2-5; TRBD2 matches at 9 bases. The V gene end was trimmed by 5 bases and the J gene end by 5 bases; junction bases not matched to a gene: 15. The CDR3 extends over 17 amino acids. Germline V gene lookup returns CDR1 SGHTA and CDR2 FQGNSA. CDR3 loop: CASSPFRTSAPSETQYF. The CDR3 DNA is TGTGCCAGCAGCCCATTTAGGACTAGCGCCCCGTCTGAGACCCAGTACTTC. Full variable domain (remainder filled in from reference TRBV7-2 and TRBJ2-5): GAGVSQSPSNKVTEKGKDVELRCDPISGHTALYWYRQSLGQGLEFLIYFQGNSAPDKSGLPSDRFSAERTGGSVSTLTIQRTQQEDSAVYLCASSPFRTSAPSETQYFGPGTRLLVL.

The CDR3 nucleotides are TGCAGCGTTGGGATACAGGGGAGGGACTATGGCTACACCTTC. Its protein product is CSVGIQGRDYGYTF. The chain is built from TRBV29-1 and TRBJ1-2; 7 bases match TRBD1. Germline assignment: CDR1 SQVTM and CDR2 ANQGSEA. V trimming: 4 bases; J trimming: 3 bases; junction bases outside the gene matches: 8. The CDR3 totals 14 residues.

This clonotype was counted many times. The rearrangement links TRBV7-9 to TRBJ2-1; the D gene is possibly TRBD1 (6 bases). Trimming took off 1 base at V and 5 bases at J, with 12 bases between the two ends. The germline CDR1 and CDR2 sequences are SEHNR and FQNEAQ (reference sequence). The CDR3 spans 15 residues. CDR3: CASSLVGALNNEQFF. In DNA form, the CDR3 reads TGTGCCAGCAGCTTAGTGGGGGCGCTAAACAATGAGCAGTTCTTC.

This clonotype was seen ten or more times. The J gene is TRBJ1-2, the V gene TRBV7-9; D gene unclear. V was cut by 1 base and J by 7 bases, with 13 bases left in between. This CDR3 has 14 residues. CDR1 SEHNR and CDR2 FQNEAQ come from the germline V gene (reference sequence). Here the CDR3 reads CASSLEVREAGYTF. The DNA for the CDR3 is TGTGCCAGCAGCTTAGAAGTGAGGGAGGCTGGCTACACCTTC.

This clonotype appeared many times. The CDR3 sequence is CASSLRDLNTEAFF. CDR3 sequence (DNA): TGTGCCAGCAGCCTCAGGGATCTGAACACTGAAGCTTTCTTT. The V and J genes are TRBV7-8 and TRBJ1-1, with a weak D call TRBD1 (5 bases). V was shortened by 5 bases and J by 0 bases, with 10 bases between the two germline ends. The CDR3 runs to 14 residues. Germline V gives CDR1 SGHVS, CDR2 FQNEAQ.

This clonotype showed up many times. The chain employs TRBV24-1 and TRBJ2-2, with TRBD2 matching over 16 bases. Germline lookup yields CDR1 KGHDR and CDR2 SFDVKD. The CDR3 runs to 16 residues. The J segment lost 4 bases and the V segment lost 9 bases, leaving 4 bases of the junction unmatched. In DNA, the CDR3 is TGTGCCACCGGGACTAGCGGGAGGGGGCCCACCGGGGAGCTGTTTTTT. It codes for CATGTSGRGPTGELFF.

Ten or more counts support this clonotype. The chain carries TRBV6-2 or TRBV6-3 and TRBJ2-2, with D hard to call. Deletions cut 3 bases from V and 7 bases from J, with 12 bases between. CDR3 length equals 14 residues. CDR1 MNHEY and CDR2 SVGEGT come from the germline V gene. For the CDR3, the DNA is TGTGCCAGCAGTTATAGTGGTCAGCTCGGGGAGCTGTTTTTT. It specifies CASSYSGQLGELFF.

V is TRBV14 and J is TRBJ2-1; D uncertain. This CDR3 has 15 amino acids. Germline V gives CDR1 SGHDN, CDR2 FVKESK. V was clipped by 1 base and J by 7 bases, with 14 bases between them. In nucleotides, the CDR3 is TGTGCCAGCAGCCAAGTGCCGGGTCTCAATAATGAGCAGTTCTTC. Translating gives CASSQVPGLNNEQFF.

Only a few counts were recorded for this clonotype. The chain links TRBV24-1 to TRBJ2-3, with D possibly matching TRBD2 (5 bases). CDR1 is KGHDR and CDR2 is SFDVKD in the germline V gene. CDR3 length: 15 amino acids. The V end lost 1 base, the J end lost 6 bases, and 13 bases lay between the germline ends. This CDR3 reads CATSDFDGIGDTQYF. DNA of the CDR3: TGTGCCACCAGTGATTTTGACGGGATCGGGGATACGCAGTATTTT.